This section outlines one T cell receptor beta chain sequence together with its context. As processed by the authors: Amplified reference gene primers provided the basis for estimating nucleated cell counts. Some clones are missing from TCRdb's copy, which holds only in-frame ones; the method was immunoSEQ multiplex PCR. V, J and clone size are taken as reported in that table, and D and trimming were inferred from the DNA itself. This sample has 470,000 or so clones, with around nine tenths found just once. V was clipped by 0 bases and J by 8 bases, with 12 bases between them. CDR1 and CDR2 (germline): SGHTS, YDEGEE. CDR3 length: 14 residues. This sample was taken from a study of blood T cell repertoires in COVID-19. Study overall: Some COVID-19 samples were acute and others convalescent; all came from the United States, Italy and Spain. Sample material is recorded as cDNA or gDNA derived from T cells, B-cell-depleted T cells, or PBMCs.

The sample was peripheral blood. This TCR was recovered from a woman in her 30s with acute or convalescent COVID-19. The chain links TRBV5-8 to TRBJ2-1; D is perhaps TRBD1 (5 bases). The CDR3 sequence: CASSLGQGFDEQFF. The DNA for the CDR3 is TGTGCCAGCAGCTTGGGCCAGGGTTTCGATGAGCAGTTCTTC.